A single sample gave rise to the 19 T cell receptor beta chains below, sequenced in a study of follicular helper T cells after annual influenza vaccination. Noted time point: 2014-2015 season, 7 days after vaccination. Using immunoSEQ multiplex PCR, the repertoire was profiled, and TCRdb retains in-frame clones only, with some absent. The sample has several thousand clones; approximately 80% are singletons. Sample: CXCR5+ CD38- circulating T follicular helper cells from blood, taken 7 days after influenza vaccination. Stated subset: circulating Tfh, non-naive CD4+CXCR5+PD-1+ (ICOS+CD38+ or ICOS-CD38-). The source is an adult who received the influenza vaccine.

The V gene is TRBV28, the J gene TRBJ2-3, with D tentatively TRBD2 (6 bases). The germline V and J ends were trimmed by 6 bases and 4 bases, with 11 bases remaining between them. The CDR3 is 13 residues long. Per the germline V gene, CDR1 is MDHEN and CDR2 is SYDVKM. This chain's CDR3 is CASSKRLADTQYF. The CDR3 DNA follows: TGTGCCAGCAGCAAGAGACTAGCAGATACGCAGTATTTT.

J is TRBJ1-2 and V is TRBV2; 9 nucleotides align to TRBD1. The CDR3 consists of 13 residues. Germline V gene data show CDR1 as SNHLY and CDR2 as FYNNEI. The J segment lost 5 bases and the V segment lost 6 bases, leaving 4 bases of the junction unmatched. Written as DNA, the CDR3 is TGTGCCAGCAGCCTACAGGGGGCATATGGCTACACCTTC. Its translation: CASSLQGAYGYTF.

The chain has TRBV6-1 and TRBJ1-3; D remains unclear. Trimming cost V 5 bases and J 1 base, with 9 bases left between them. Looked up from germline, CDR1 is MNHNS and CDR2 is SASEGT. The CDR3 runs to 14 residues. The CDR3 reads CASSLRVSGNTIYF. DNA for the CDR3: TGTGCCAGCAGTCTAAGGGTTTCTGGAAACACCATATATTTT.

The V call is TRBV18, the J call TRBJ2-7, with D uncertain. The germline V and J ends were trimmed by 2 bases and 5 bases, with 7 bases remaining between them. CDR3 length: 12 residues. From germline, CDR1 is KGHSH and CDR2 LQKENI. This CDR3 reads CASSPEANEQYF. CDR3 DNA: TGTGCCAGCTCACCAGAGGCCAACGAGCAGTACTTC.

The chain couples TRBV27 to TRBJ2-6; D is uncertain. Deletions cut 3 bases from V and 4 bases from J, with 7 bases between. CDR3 length equals 14 residues. Germline V gene sequence: CDR1 MNHEY, CDR2 SMNVEV (reference sequence). The CDR3 reads CASSLSPGANVLTF. The CDR3 DNA is TGTGCCAGCAGTTTGAGCCCCGGGGCCAACGTCCTGACTTTC.

CDR3 region: CASSESGQDNEQFF. In DNA, the CDR3 is TGCGCCAGCAGTGAGTCAGGCCAGGATAATGAGCAGTTCTTC. This chain connects TRBV10-1 to TRBJ2-1; the D is unclear. The CDR3 sequence is 14 residues long. Trimming took 0 bases from V and 7 from J, leaving 10 bases between them. Germline lookup yields CDR1 WNHNN and CDR2 SYGVQD (reference sequence).

The V and J genes are TRBV28 and TRBJ1-6; 7 positions match TRBD1. This CDR3 contains 16 residues. The junction had 7 bases not matched to a gene; V was cut back by 6 bases and J by 2 bases. In germline, CDR1 is MDHEN, CDR2 SYDVKM. DNA for the CDR3: TGTGCCAGCAGCCCTACAGGGGTACCCTATAATTCACCCCTCCACTTT. Encoded protein: CASSPTGVPYNSPLHF.

This clone was seen more than once but under ten times. The chain combines TRBV9 with TRBJ2-5; D gene uncertain. The CDR3 has 14 amino acids. V lost 2 bases and J lost 3, with 11 bases in between. Germline CDR1 and CDR2: SGDLS and YYNGEE. The DNA for the CDR3 is TGTGCCAGCAGCGTCGCCGGTAGGGAAGAGACCCAGTACTTC. Translation gives CASSVAGREETQYF.

The CDR3 DNA is TGTGCCAGTAGTGACGGACAGGGAAGAGGCTACGAGCAGTACTTC. Translation: CASSDGQGRGYEQYF. The chain carries TRBV19 and TRBJ2-7; TRBD1 agrees at 8 bases. The ends lost 5 bases at V and 3 bases at J; junction bases unmatched: 9. The germline V gene has CDR1 LNHDA and CDR2 SQIVND (reference sequence). This CDR3 is built from 15 residues.

CDR3 amino acids: CASNIQGFGETQYF. CDR3 coding DNA: TGTGCCAGCAACATTCAGGGATTCGGAGAGACCCAGTACTTC. The chain employs TRBV2 and TRBJ2-5; the D gene is possibly TRBD1 (5 bases). The CDR3 runs 14 residues. Trimming stripped 7 bases from V and 4 bases from J, with 16 bases between. Germline-derived CDR1 and CDR2 are SNHLY and FYNNEI.

In this sample, this clone turned up once. The chain combines TRBV28 with TRBJ2-6; the D is unclear. Trimming pared 6 bases from V and 4 bases from J, leaving 13 bases between. CDR3 length: 15 residues. Germline CDR1 reads MDHEN; CDR2 reads SYDVKM. The CDR3 DNA reads TGTGCCAGCAGATCCCCATCTGGAGGGGCCAACGTCCTGACTTTC. This gives the protein CASRSPSGGANVLTF. Drawing the rest from reference TRBV28 and TRBJ2-6, the complete variable domain is DVKVTQSSRYLVKRTGEKVFLECVQDMDHENMFWYRQDPGLGLRLIYFSYDVKMKEKGDIPEGYSVSREKKERFSLILESASTNQTSMYLCASRSPSGGANVLTFGAGSRLTVL.

The CDR3 loop reads CASSLASRGVAGYTF. The CDR3 region has the DNA TGCGCCAGCAGCTTGGCATCCAGGGGGGTCGCGGGCTACACCTTC. J is TRBJ1-2 and V is TRBV5-1, with 7 positions matching TRBD1. The CDR3 totals 15 residues. Losses at the gene ends were 0 bases for V and 8 bases for J; bases not matched to a gene: 10. Germline-derived CDR1 and CDR2 are SGHRS and YFSETQ. Drawing the rest from reference TRBV5-1 and TRBJ1-2, the complete variable domain is KAGVTQTPRYLIKTRGQQVTLSCSPISGHRSVSWYQQTPGQGLQFLFEYFSETQRNKGNFPGRFSGRQFSNSRSEMNVSTLELGDSALYLCASSLASRGVAGYTFGSGTRLTVV.

This clone has only one observation. The chain links TRBV27 to TRBJ2-2; D is possibly TRBD2 (6 bases). The germline CDR1 and CDR2 sequences are MNHEY and SMNVEV (reference sequence). The CDR3 has 12 residues. V was cut by 6 bases and J by 6 bases, with 8 bases left in between. Here the CDR3 reads CASRREAGELFF. The CDR3 region has the DNA TGTGCCAGCAGGAGGGAGGCCGGGGAGCTGTTTTTT.

V and J are TRBV27 and TRBJ1-2; D is unclear. The V and J ends lost 3 bases and 2 bases respectively, with 13 bases between them. CDR1 and CDR2 from the germline V gene are MNHEY and SMNVEV (reference sequence). The CDR3 runs to 15 residues. For the CDR3, the DNA is TGTGCCAGCAGTTTCTATGCAGCGTCCAACTATGGCTACACCTTC. Translated, it gives CASSFYAASNYGYTF.

The chain links TRBV19 to TRBJ2-3; D possibly corresponds to TRBD2 (6 bases). Germline V gene sequence: CDR1 LNHDA, CDR2 SQIVND (reference sequence). V was cut by 6 bases and J by 4 bases, with 14 bases left in between. The length of the CDR3 is 14 residues. CDR3 sequence (DNA): TGTGCCAGTAGGGAGGGTCCTTTCCCAGATACGCAGTATTTT. Its translation is CASREGPFPDTQYF.

V and J are TRBV30 and TRBJ1-2; maybe TRBD1 (6 bases). The CDR3 is made up of 14 amino acids. V was shortened by 7 bases and J by 2 bases, with 17 bases between the two germline ends. Per germline, CDR1 GTSNPN and CDR2 SVGIG (reference sequence). The CDR3 sequence: CASSPGVVNYGYTF. As DNA, the CDR3 is TGTGCCTCTTCTCCAGGGGTAGTCAACTATGGCTACACCTTC.

The chain carries TRBV4-1 and TRBJ1-5, with D possibly being TRBD1 (6 bases). The CDR3 length is 15 residues. Trimming removed 3 bases from V and 0 bases from J, with 9 bases in between. The germline gives CDR1 MGHRA, CDR2 YSYEKL. The CDR3 DNA reads TGCGCCAGCAGCCACCAGGACAGTAGCAATCAGCCCCAGCATTTT. It specifies CASSHQDSSNQPQHF.

There are a few counts of this clone. V usage is TRBV19 and J usage is TRBJ1-3; D is uncertain. This CDR3 is 15 amino acids long. V lost 3 bases, J lost 0 bases, and 9 bases lay in between. From germline, CDR1 is LNHDA and CDR2 SQIVND (reference sequence). In DNA form, the CDR3 reads TGTGCCAGTAGTATTATTCGAAGCTCTGGAAACACCATATATTTT. Residues: CASSIIRSSGNTIYF.

The rearrangement links TRBV1 to TRBJ1-5. TRBV1 is annotated as a pseudogene. The CDR3 sequence is 14 residues long. The CDR3 DNA sequence: TGCACCAGCAGCCCCCGGGACCCCGCTACGCCCCAGCATTTT. It yields the protein CTSSPRDPATPQHF.